This T cell receptor (beta chain) emerged from a study of human T cells and chemical hapten exposure. Documented time point: patch test 1, 2 weeks after DPC sensitization. Noted treatment: therapeutic diphenylcyclopropenone sensitization with weekly scalp DPC. With 7 bases removed from V and 0 bases from J, the gap between germline ends came to 13 bases. The CDR3 length is 14 residues. In germline, CDR1 is SGHNT, CDR2 YYREEE (reference sequence). Original data processing: TCRs per sample had a median of approximately 96,000 and ranged from 23,224 to 690,600. Each CDR3 protein gets one entry after TCRdb re-called the RACE reads with MiXCR. The V and J calls shown here were made by TCRdb, not taken from the authors' results. The sample comprises 70,000 to 100,000 distinct CDR3 sequences, around 7.8% of which are singletons, and approximately 1.5% rests with the top ten. In its sample, this clonotype was seen many times.

The material sequenced was whole blood, taken in connection with sensitization to the hapten diphenylcyclopropenone (DPC). This chain uses TRBV5-4 with TRBJ2-5; perhaps TRBD2 as D (6 bases). The receptor's source is a woman in her thirties with alopecia areata. Some clones in this sample may be carry-over from other donors' samples. Written as DNA, the CDR3 is TGTGCCAGCGAGAACCGGGACTACCAAGAGACCCAGTACTTC. This gives the protein CASENRDYQETQYF.